Listed below are T cell receptor beta chains from one sample, sequenced in a study of OX40 agonist ivuxolimab in advanced cancers. The protocol was immunoSEQ multiplex PCR, while the TCRdb copy is restricted to in-frame clones and leaves out a portion. The sample holds tens of thousands of clones, around four fifths seen once. The sequences come from CD4+ or CD8+ T cells sorted from blood, collected in a trial of the OX40 agonist ivuxolimab. The receptor source for this set is an adult with an advanced solid tumor such as melanoma, head and neck, liver or kidney cancer. Both conserved end residues are part of each CDR3. The D gene is left open where the match is weak. Size tells how often a clone was seen (once, few, many) or the class of an expanded clone, and some rows leave it out.

NA,TRBV30,TRBJ2-5,NA,12,TGTGCCTCCGAACAGGGAGGAGAGACCCAGTACTTC,CASEQGGETQYF
NA,TRBV11-3,TRBJ2-2,NA,16,TGTGCCAGCAGCTCAGGGCAGGGTCGAGGGACCGGGGAGCTGTTTTTT,CASSSGQGRGTGELFF
NA,TRBV6-1,TRBJ2-5,NA,16,TGTGCCAGCAGTGTCAACCGGGACGGACGCCAAGAGACCCAGTACTTC,CASSVNRDGRQETQYF
NA,TRBV6-5,TRBJ1-1,NA,15,TGTGCCAGCAGGCCAGGCCGGGGGGGAAACACTGAAGCTTTCTTT,CASRPGRGGNTEAFF
NA,TRBV7-3,TRBJ2-1,NA,15,TGTGCCAGCAGCTTAACAGGGGCATCCTACAATGAGCAGTTCTTC,CASSLTGASYNEQFF
NA,TRBV6-6,TRBJ2-7,TRBD2,15,TGTGCCAGCAGTCCGGCTAGCGGCCTCTCCTACGAGCAGTACTTC,CASSPASGLSYEQYF
once,TRBV5-1,TRBJ2-2,NA,15,TGCGCCAGCAGCTTGGACAGAGCCAACACCGGGGAGCTGTTTTTT,CASSLDRANTGELFF
NA,TRBV5-1,TRBJ2-7,NA,13,TGCGCCAGCAGCTTGGTTGGCTCCTACGAGCAGTACTTC,CASSLVGSYEQYF
NA,TRBV15,TRBJ2-1,TRBD2,17,TGTGCCACCAGCAGAGATGGTGGGACTAGGGGTGGGGATGAGCAGTTCTTC,CATSRDGGTRGGDEQFF
NA,TRBV25-1,TRBJ1-6,NA,15,TGTGCCAGCAGTGAATACAGGGGTTCGGATTCACCCCTCCACTTT,CASSEYRGSDSPLHF
NA,TRBV6-5,TRBJ2-7,NA,13,TGTGCCAGCAATAACTTCCAGGGCGGCGAGCAGTACTTC,CASNNFQGGEQYF
NA,TRBV7-9,TRBJ2-7,NA,13,TGTGCCAGCAGCTTACAGGATTATAACGAGCAGTACTTC,CASSLQDYNEQYF
NA,TRBV7-3,TRBJ2-3,NA,17,TGTGCCAGCAGCTTCCGAGCAGGAATTTCTAGCACAGATACGCAGTATTTT,CASSFRAGISSTDTQYF
NA,TRBV5-4,TRBJ1-2,NA,14,TGTGCCAGCAGCTTGAGAGAGACTAACTATGGCTACACCTTC,CASSLRETNYGYTF
NA,TRBV7-2,TRBJ1-2,TRBD1,14,TGTGCCAGCAGCTTAGGGACAGGGGGCCTAGGCTACACCTTC,CASSLGTGGLGYTF
NA,TRBV29-1,TRBJ2-3,NA,13,TGCAGCGTTGAATCGAGCGGCACAGATACGCAGTATTTT,CSVESSGTDTQYF
NA,TRBV6-1,TRBJ1-1,TRBD1,14,TGTGCCAGCTACCCCCAGGGGGTGTGGACTGAAGCTTTCTTT,CASYPQGVWTEAFF
NA,TRBV27,TRBJ2-2,NA,17,TGTGCCAGCAGTCGCCGACCCGGACCACCGAACACCGGGGAGCTGTTTTTT,CASSRRPGPPNTGELFF
NA,TRBV11-2,TRBJ2-1,NA,15,TGTGCCAGCAGCTCCCGACACCTCTCCTACAATGAGCAGTTCTTC,CASSSRHLSYNEQFF
NA,TRBV11-1,TRBJ2-5,TRBD2,16,TGTGCCAGCAGCTTGGGACTAGCGGGAATTGAGGAGACCCAGTACTTC,CASSLGLAGIEETQYF
once,TRBV6-5,TRBJ2-3,NA,14,TGTGCCAGCAGGGCGGGGTTTAGCACAGATACGCAGTATTTT,CASRAGFSTDTQYF
NA,TRBV6-1,TRBJ2-1,NA,16,TGTGCCAGCAGTGAAGGTAGCCGGAACCCCTACAATGAGCAGTTCTTC,CASSEGSRNPYNEQFF
NA,TRBV30,TRBJ2-3,TRBD2,14,TGTGCCTCGATACTAGCGGGGGGGGGAGATACGCAGTATTTT,CASILAGGGDTQYF
NA,TRBV11-3,TRBJ2-3,TRBD2,16,TGTGCCAGCAGCCCCCGAGGGACTAGCGGTCCGGATACGCAGTATTTT,CASSPRGTSGPDTQYF
NA,TRBV7-3,TRBJ2-2,TRBD2,19,TGTGCCAGCAGCTTAACGGGTTTGGGCCTTGCGGGAGGAAACGGGGAGCTGTTTTTT,CASSLTGLGLAGGNGELFF
NA,TRBV6-5,TRBJ1-5,NA,15,TGTGCCAGCAGTCAACAGGGCTGGAGCAATCAGCCCCAGCATTTT,CASSQQGWSNQPQHF
NA,TRBV19,TRBJ1-2,TRBD1,14,TGTGCCAGTAGTTTAGGGGGCACCCACCCCGGCTACACCTTC,CASSLGGTHPGYTF
NA,TRBV4-1,TRBJ2-4,TRBD1,15,TGCGCCAGCAGCCAAGAAGGACAGGGCAAAAACATTCAGTACTTC,CASSQEGQGKNIQYF
NA,TRBV19,TRBJ1-1,NA,14,TGTGCCAGTAGTATTAGAACGGGGCCCACTGAAGCTTTCTTT,CASSIRTGPTEAFF
NA,TRBV6-6,TRBJ1-5,TRBD1,15,TGTGCCAGCAGTTATGGCAGGGGGCGCGGACAGCCCCAGCATTTT,CASSYGRGRGQPQHF
NA,TRBV11-3,TRBJ2-7,NA,14,TGTGCCAGCAGGCGGACTCCAAGCTCCTACGAGCAGTACTTC,CASRRTPSSYEQYF
NA,TRBV6-1,TRBJ2-1,NA,14,TGTGCCAGCAGTGAACGTCAGGAAAACAATGAGCAGTTCTTC,CASSERQENNEQFF
NA,TRBV18,TRBJ1-5,NA,14,TGTGCCAGCTCACCACGACAGGGCAATCAGCCCCAGCATTTT,CASSPRQGNQPQHF
NA,TRBV19,TRBJ2-7,NA,15,TGTGCCAGTAGTGCGATACAGGGAAGAGGAAACGAGCAGTACTTC,CASSAIQGRGNEQYF
NA,TRBV7-9,TRBJ2-3,TRBD1,15,TGTGCCAGCAGCCGCCGGGACAGGGTCACAGATACGCAGTATTTT,CASSRRDRVTDTQYF
NA,TRBV10-3,TRBJ2-5,NA,16,TGTGCCATCAGTGAGTCCGGCCCCCATTTGCAAGAGACCCAGTACTTC,CAISESGPHLQETQYF
NA,TRBV15,TRBJ1-1,NA,12,TGTGCCACCAGCCCCCTGGTCGGTGAAGCTTTCTTT,CATSPLVGEAFF
NA,TRBV6-5,TRBJ2-5,NA,12,TGTGCCGGGTCCCGGGACTCCTGGACCCAGTACTTC,CAGSRDSWTQYF
NA,TRBV6-6,TRBJ1-5,NA,13,TGTGCCAGCAGTACCCGGGACAATCAGCCCCAGCATTTT,CASSTRDNQPQHF
NA,TRBV11-3,TRBJ2-7,NA,15,TGTGCCAGCAGCCGGACAGGCGGGGGGTCCTACGAGCAGTACTTC,CASSRTGGGSYEQYF
NA,TRBV6-5,TRBJ1-3,TRBD1,16,TGTGCCAGCAGTTATAGCGGGACAGGGGTCGGAAACACCATATATTTT,CASSYSGTGVGNTIYF
NA,TRBV5-4,TRBJ2-7,NA,16,TGTGCCAGCAGCTTGGCCAGGAGGTTCCCGGCGCACGAGCAGTACTTC,CASSLARRFPAHEQYF
few,TRBV6-5,TRBJ1-1,NA,15,TGTGCCAGCAGTTACTCTATGGTCAGGGGCACTGAAGCTTTCTTT,CASSYSMVRGTEAFF